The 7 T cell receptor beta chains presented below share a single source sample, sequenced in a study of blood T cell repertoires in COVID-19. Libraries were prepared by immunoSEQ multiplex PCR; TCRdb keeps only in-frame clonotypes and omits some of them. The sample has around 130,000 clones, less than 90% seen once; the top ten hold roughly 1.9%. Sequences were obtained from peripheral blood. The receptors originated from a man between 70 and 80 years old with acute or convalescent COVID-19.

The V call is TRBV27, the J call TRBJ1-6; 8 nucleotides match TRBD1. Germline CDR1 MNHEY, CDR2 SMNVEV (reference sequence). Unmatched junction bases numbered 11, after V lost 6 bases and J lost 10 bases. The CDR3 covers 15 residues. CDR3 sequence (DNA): TGTGCCAGCAGACCTAGGACAGGGCTGGGGTCACCCCTCCACTTT. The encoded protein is CASRPRTGLGSPLHF.

The CDR3 DNA is TGTGCCAGCAGCTTGGGACAGAACTATAATTCACCCCTCCACTTT. Its translation: CASSLGQNYNSPLHF. The J gene is TRBJ1-6, the V gene TRBV5-8; weak D call: TRBD1 (5 bases). CDR1 and CDR2 (germline): SGHTS, YDEGEE. The CDR3 length is 15 residues. Trimming shortened V by 0 bases and J by 3 bases, and 7 bases separated the two germline ends.

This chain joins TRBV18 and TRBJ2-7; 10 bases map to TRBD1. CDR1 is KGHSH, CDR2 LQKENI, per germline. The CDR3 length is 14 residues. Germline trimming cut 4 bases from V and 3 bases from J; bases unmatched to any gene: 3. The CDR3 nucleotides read TGTGCCAGCTCACTCCGGGACAGGGGCTACGAGCAGTACTTC. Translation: CASSLRDRGYEQYF.

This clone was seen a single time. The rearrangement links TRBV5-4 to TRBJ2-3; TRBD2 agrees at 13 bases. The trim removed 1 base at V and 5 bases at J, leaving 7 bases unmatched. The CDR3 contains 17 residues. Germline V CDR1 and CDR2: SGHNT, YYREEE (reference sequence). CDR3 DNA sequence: TGTGCCAGCAGCTTGATCGGACTAGCGGGGGTGAGAGATACGCAGTATTTT. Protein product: CASSLIGLAGVRDTQYF.

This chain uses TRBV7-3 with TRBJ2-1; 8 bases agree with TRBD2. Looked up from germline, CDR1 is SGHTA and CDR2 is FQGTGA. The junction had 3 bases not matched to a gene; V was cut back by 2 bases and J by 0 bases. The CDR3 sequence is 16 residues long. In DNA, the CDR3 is TGTGCCAGCAGCTTATGGGGGACTAGCTCCTACAATGAGCAGTTCTTC. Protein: CASSLWGTSSYNEQFF.

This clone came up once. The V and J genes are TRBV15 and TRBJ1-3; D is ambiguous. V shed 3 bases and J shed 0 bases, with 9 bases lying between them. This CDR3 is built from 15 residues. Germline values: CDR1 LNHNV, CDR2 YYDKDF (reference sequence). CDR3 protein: CATSRGESSGNTIYF. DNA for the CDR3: TGTGCCACCAGCAGGGGCGAGAGCTCTGGAAACACCATATATTTT.

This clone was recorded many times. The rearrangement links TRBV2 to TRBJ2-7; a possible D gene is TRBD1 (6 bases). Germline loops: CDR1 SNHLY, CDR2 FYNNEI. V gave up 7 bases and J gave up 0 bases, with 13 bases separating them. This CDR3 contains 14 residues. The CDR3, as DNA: TGTGCCAGCAAAGGGGACATGAGCTCCTACGAGCAGTACTTC. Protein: CASKGDMSSYEQYF.